This T cell receptor (beta chain) derives from a study of shared clonotypes between healthy human individuals. Study information: Aged 18 to 49, the donors were a couple of women and three men.

Donors, without exception, were Caucasian adults residing in Nashville, Tennessee. Some 90 million PBMCs were counted before genomic DNA extraction. Per germline, CDR1 SGHAT and CDR2 FQNNGV. The V gene lost 2 bases and the J gene lost 2 bases, with 13 bases spanning the gap. The CDR3 spans 15 residues. Authors' methods: Junction-only immunoSEQ data arrived without quality scores, meaning filtering differed. Libraries were prepared by immunoSEQ multiplex PCR; TCRdb keeps only in-frame clonotypes and omits some of them. That table supplies the V and J calls and clone size; D and trimming were determined from the DNA. This sample has some 490,000 clones, with 81% found just once.

The rearrangement links TRBV11-2 to TRBJ2-7; maybe TRBD1 (5 bases). Material: PBMCs. The TCR originated in a woman in her forties in good health. Some clones in this sample may be carry-over from other donors' samples. The CDR3 reads CASSLTPQGAYEQYF. CDR3 sequence (DNA): TGTGCCAGCAGCTTAACCCCCCAAGGGGCCTACGAGCAGTACTTC.